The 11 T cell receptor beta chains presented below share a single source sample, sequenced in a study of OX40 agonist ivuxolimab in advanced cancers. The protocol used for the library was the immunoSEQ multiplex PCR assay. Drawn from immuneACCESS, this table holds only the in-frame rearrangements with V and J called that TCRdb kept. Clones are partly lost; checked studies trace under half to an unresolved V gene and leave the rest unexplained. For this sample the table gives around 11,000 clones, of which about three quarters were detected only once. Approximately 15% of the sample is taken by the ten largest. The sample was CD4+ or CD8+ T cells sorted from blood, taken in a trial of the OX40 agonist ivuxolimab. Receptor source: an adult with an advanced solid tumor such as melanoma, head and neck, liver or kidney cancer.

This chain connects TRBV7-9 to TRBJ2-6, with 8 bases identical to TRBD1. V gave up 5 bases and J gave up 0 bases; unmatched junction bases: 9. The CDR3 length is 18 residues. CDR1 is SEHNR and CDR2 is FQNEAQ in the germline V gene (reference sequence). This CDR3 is CASSLDRVALSGANVLTF. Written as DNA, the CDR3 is TGTGCCAGCAGCCTGGACAGGGTTGCGCTCTCTGGGGCCAACGTCCTGACTTTC.

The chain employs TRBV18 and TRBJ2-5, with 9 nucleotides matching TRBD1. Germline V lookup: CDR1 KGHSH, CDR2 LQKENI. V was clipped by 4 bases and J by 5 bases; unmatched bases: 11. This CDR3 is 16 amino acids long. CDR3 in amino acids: CASSRDTGGFEETQYF. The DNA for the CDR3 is TGTGCCAGCTCACGGGATACAGGGGGCTTCGAGGAGACCCAGTACTTC.

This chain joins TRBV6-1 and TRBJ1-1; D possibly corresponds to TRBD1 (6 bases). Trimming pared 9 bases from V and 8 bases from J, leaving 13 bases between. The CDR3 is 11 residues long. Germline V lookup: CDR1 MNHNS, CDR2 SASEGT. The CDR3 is CASPTGREAFF. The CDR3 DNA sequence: TGTGCCAGTCCGACAGGTAGGGAAGCTTTCTTT.

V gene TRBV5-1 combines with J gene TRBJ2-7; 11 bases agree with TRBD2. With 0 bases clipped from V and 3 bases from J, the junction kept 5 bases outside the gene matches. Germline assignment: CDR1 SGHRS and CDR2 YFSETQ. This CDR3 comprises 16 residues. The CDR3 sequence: CASSLGPSGGFYEQYF. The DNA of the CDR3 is TGCGCCAGCAGCTTGGGTCCTAGCGGGGGGTTCTACGAGCAGTACTTC.

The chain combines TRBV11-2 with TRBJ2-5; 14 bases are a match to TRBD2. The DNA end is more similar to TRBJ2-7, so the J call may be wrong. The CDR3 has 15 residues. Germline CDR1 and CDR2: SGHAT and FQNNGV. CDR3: CASSTTSGRALEQYF. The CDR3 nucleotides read TGTGCCAGCAGCACGACTAGCGGGAGGGCCCTCGAGCAGTACTTC.

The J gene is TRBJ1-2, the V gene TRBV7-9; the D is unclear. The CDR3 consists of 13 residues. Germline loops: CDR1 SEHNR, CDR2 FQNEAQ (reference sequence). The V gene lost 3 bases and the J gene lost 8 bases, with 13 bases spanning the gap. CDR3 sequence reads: CASSFRHQVGYTF. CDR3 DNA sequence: TGTGCCAGCAGCTTTCGGCACCAAGTGGGCTACACCTTC.

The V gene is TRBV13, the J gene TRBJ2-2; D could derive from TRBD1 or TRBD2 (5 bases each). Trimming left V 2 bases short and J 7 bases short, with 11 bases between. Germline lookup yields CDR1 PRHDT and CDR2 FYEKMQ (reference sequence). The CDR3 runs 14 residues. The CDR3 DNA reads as TGTGCCAGCAGCTTACGGGGCACGATCGGGGAGCTGTTTTTT. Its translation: CASSLRGTIGELFF.

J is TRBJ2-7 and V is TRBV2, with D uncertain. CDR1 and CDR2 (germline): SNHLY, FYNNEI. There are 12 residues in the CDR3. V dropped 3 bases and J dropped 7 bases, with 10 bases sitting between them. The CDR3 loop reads CASSEPTREQYF. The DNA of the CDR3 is TGTGCCAGCAGTGAGCCCACTCGGGAGCAGTACTTC.

In DNA, the CDR3 is TGTGCCAGCGGGTGGGGGACTTCGAGGGAGCAGTACTTC. It encodes CASGWGTSREQYF. V is TRBV6-1 and J is TRBJ2-7, with a weak D call TRBD2 (6 bases). Trimming shortened V by 8 bases and J by 7 bases, and 18 bases separated the two germline ends. Germline V gives CDR1 MNHNS, CDR2 SASEGT. The CDR3 sequence is 13 residues long.

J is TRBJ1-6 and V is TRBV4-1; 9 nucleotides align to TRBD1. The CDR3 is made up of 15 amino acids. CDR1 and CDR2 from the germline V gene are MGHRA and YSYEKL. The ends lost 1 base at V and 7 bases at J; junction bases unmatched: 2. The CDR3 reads CASSQGTGVNSPLHF. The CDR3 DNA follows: TGCGCCAGCAGCCAAGGGACAGGGGTAAATTCACCCCTCCACTTT.

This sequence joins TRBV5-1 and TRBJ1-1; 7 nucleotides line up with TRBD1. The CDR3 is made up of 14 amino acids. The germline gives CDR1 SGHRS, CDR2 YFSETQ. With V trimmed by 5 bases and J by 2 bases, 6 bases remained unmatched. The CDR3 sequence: CASRFTGENTEAFF. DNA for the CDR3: TGCGCCAGCAGGTTTACAGGGGAAAACACTGAAGCTTTCTTT.